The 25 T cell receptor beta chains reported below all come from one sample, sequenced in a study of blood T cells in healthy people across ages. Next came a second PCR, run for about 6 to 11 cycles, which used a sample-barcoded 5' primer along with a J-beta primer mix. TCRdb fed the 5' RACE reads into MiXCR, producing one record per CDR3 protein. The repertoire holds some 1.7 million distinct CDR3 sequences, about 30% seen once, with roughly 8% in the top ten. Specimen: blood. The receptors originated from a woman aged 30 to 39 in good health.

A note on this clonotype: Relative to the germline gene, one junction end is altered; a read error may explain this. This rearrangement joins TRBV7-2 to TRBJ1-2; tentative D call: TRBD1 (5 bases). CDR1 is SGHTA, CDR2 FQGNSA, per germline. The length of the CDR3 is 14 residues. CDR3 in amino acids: CASIAQPGNYCYTF. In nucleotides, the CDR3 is TGTGCCAGCATCGCCCAGCCAGGGAACTATTGCTACACCTTC.

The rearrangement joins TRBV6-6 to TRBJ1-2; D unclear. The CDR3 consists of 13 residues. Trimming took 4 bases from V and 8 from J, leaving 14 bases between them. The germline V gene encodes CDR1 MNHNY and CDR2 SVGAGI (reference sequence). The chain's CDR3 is CASSSTAAGGYTF. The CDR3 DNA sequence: TGTGCCAGCAGTTCCACGGCGGCGGGAGGCTACACCTTC.

The CDR3 spells CASSSSEGDTQFF. The CDR3 DNA sequence: TGTGCCAGCAGCTCGTCGGAGGGGGATACGCAGTTCTTC. The V gene is TRBV11-3, the J gene TRBJ2-1, with D perhaps assigned TRBD1 or TRBD2 (6 bases each). CDR3 length: 13 residues. Trimming left V 4 bases short and J 12 bases short, with 16 bases between. Per germline, CDR1 SGHNT and CDR2 YENEEA.

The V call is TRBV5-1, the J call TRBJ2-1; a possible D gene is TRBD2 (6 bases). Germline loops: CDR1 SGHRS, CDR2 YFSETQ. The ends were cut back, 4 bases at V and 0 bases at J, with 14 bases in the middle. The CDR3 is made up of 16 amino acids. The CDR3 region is CASSEGAGSSYNEQFF. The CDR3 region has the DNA TGCGCCAGCAGCGAGGGAGCCGGGAGCTCCTACAATGAGCAGTTCTTC.

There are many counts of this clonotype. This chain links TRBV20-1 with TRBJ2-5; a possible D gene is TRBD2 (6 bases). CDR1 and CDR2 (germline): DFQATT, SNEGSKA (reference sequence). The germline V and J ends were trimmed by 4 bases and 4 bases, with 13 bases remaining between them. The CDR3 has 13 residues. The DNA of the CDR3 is TGCAGTGCTAAAATAGCGGCGGGAGAGACCCAGTACTTC. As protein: CSAKIAAGETQYF.

CDR3 residues: CASSYHLVASGRYEQYF. Written as DNA, the CDR3 is TGTGCCAGCAGTTACCACCTCGTCGCTAGCGGGAGGTACGAGCAGTACTTC. The gene calls are TRBV6-6 and TRBJ2-7; 11 bases are a match to TRBD2. Germline V lookup: CDR1 MNHNY, CDR2 SVGAGI (reference sequence). V shed 2 bases, J shed 4 bases, and the junction held 10 bases outside the gene matches. The CDR3 has 17 residues.

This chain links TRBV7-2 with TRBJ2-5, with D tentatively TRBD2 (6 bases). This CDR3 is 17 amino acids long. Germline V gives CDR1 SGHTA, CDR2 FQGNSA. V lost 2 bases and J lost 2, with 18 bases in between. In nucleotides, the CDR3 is TGTGCCAGCAGCTTATGGTCCCTAGCGATAAAACAAGAGACCCAGTACTTC. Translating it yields CASSLWSLAIKQETQYF.

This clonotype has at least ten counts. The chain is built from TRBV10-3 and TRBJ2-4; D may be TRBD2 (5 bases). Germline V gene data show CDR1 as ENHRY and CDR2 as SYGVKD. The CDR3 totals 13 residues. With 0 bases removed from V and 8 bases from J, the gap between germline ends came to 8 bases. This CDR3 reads CAISESGGHIQYF. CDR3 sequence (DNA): TGTGCCATCAGTGAGTCGGGCGGGCACATTCAGTACTTC.

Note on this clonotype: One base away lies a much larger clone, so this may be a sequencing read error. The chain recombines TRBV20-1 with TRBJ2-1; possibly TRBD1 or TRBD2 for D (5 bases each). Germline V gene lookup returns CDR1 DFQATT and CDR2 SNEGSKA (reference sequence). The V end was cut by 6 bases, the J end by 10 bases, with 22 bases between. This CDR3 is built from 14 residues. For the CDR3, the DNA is TGCAGTGCAGTACAGGACGGGGATAATGAGGAGCAGTTCTTC. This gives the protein CSAVQDGDNEEQFF.

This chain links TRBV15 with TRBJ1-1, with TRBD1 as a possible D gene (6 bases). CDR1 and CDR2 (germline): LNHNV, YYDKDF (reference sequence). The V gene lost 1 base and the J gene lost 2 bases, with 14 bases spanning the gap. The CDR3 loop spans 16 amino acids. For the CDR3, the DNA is TGTGCCACCAGCAGAGGGGGGGCAGGGACCAACACTGAAGCTTTCTTT. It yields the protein CATSRGGAGTNTEAFF.

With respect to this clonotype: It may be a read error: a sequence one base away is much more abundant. The CDR3 nucleotides read TGCAGTGCTAGCGGACAGGGATGGTACGAGCAGTACTTC. It encodes CSASGQGWYEQYF. This rearrangement joins TRBV20-1 to TRBJ2-7; 8 bases match TRBD1. V was pared by 3 bases and J by 4 bases, with 5 bases of the junction left unmatched. This CDR3 contains 13 residues. Per the germline V gene, CDR1 is DFQATT and CDR2 is SNEGSKA (reference sequence).

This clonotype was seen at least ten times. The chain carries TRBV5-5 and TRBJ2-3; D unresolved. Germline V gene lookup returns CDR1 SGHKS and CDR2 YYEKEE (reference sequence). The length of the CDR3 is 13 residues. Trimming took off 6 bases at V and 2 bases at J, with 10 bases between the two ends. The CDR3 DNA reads TGTGCCAGCACCCTTAGGGTCACAGATACGCAGTATTTT. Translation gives CASTLRVTDTQYF.

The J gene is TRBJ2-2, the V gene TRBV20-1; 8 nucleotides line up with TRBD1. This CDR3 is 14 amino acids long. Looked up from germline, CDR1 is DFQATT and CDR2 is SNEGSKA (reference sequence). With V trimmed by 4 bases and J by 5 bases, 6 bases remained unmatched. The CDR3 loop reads CSATRTGLTGELFF. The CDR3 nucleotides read TGCAGTGCTACCCGGACAGGGTTGACCGGGGAGCTGTTTTTT.

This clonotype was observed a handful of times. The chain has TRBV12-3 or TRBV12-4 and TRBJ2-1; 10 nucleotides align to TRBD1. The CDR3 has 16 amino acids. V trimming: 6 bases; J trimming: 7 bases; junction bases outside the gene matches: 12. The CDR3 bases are TGTGCCAGCAGACCTCGACAGGGGGCAAGTGTGAATGAGCAGTTCTTC. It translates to CASRPRQGASVNEQFF.

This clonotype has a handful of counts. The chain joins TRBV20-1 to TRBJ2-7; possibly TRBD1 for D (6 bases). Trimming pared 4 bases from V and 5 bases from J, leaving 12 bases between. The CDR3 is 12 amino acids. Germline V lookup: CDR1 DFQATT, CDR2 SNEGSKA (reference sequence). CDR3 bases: TGCAGTGCTACCATACAGGGCCACGAGCAGTACTTC. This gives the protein CSATIQGHEQYF.

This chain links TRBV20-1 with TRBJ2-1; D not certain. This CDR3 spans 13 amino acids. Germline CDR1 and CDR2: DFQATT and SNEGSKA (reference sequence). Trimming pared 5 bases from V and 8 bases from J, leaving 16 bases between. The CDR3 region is CSALRQDFDEQFF. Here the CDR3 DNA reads TGCAGTGCTCTTCGCCAGGATTTTGATGAGCAGTTCTTC.

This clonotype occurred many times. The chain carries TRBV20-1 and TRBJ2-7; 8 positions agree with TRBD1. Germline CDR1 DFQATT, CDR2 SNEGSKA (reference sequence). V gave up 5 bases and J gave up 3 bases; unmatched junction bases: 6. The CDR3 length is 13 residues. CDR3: CSAVWTGNYEQYF. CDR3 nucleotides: TGCAGTGCTGTTTGGACAGGGAACTACGAGCAGTACTTC.

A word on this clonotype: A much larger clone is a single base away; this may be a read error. CDR3 sequence reads: CASSQLAGAHNEQYF. CDR3 in DNA: TGTGCCAGCAGCCAGTTAGCGGGAGCGCACAATGAGCAGTACTTC. This chain joins TRBV7-6 and TRBJ2-1; 9 positions agree with TRBD2. The DNA end favors TRBJ2-7, so the J call may be wrong. Germline CDR1 SGHVS, CDR2 FNYEAQ. The CDR3 extends over 15 amino acids.

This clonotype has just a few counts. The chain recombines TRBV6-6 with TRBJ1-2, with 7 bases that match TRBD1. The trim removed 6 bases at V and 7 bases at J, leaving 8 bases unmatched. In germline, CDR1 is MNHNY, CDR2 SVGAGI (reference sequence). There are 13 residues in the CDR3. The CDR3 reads CASRLGTVGGYTF. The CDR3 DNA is TGTGCCAGCAGGCTAGGGACAGTAGGTGGCTACACCTTC.

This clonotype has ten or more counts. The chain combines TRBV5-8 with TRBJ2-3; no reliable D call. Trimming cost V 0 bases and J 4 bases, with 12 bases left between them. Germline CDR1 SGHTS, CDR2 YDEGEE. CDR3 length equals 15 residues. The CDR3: CASSLVVSGSDTQYF. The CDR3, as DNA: TGTGCCAGCAGCTTGGTGGTTAGTGGGTCAGATACGCAGTATTTT.

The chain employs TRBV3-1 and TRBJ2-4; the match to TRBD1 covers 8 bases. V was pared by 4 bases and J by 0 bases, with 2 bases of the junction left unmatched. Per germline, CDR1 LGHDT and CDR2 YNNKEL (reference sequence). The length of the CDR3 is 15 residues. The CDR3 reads CASSRTGIAKNIQYF. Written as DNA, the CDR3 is TGTGCCAGCAGCCGGACAGGGATAGCCAAAAACATTCAGTACTTC.

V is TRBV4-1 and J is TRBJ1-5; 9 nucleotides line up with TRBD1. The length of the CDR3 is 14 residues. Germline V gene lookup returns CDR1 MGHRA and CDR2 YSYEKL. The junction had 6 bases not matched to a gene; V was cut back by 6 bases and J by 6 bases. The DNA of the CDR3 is TGCGCCAGCAGTTACGGACAGGGGCGTCAGCCCCAGCATTTT. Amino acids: CASSYGQGRQPQHF.

The CDR3 DNA is TGCGCCAGCAGCCAAGATTCCAGGGCCTCTCGCATCCAAGCTTTCTTT. It is translated as CASSQDSRASRIQAFF. This chain joins TRBV4-3 and TRBJ1-1, with a tentative D call TRBD1 (5 bases). The CDR3 is made up of 16 amino acids. CDR1 is LGHNA and CDR2 is YSLEER in the germline V gene. Trimming stripped 0 bases from V and 9 bases from J, with 20 bases between.

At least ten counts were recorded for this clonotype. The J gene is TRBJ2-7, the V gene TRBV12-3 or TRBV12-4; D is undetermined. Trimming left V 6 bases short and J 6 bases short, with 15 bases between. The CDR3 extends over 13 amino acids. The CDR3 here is CASSSGPVTEQYF. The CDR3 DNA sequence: TGTGCCAGCAGCTCAGGACCTGTAACCGAGCAGTACTTC.

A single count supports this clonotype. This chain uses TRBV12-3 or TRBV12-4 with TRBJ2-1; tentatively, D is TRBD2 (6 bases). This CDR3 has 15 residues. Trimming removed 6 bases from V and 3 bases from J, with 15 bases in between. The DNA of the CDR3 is TGTGCCAGCAGGGAACTAGTGGGAGGCTACAATGAGCAGTTCTTC. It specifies CASRELVGGYNEQFF.